Described below is a single TCR beta chain sequence and its context. The target of this receptor is not known. No base quality information exists; no much larger clone differs at one position. Via the germline V gene, CDR1 is SGHRS and CDR2 YFSETQ. The germline ends are 8 bases apart after V is trimmed by 0 bases and J by 5 bases. The CDR3 measures 14 amino acids from cysteine to phenylalanine. The CDR3 DNA has 42 bases and is translated from base 1. Patients with autoimmune disease history or receiving systemic immunosuppression were excluded from the trial. Peripheral blood for TCR sequencing was drawn from every dose cohort at baseline, at cycle 4 day 1 and at cycle 7 day 1. The samples were drawn from a first-in-human, open-label, multicenter phase I dose-escalation trial of ivuxolimab. The trial enrolled adults with locally advanced or metastatic head and neck squamous cell, hepatocellular, melanoma or renal cell carcinoma. CD4+ and CD8+ T cells were sorted separately from peripheral blood before TCR sequencing.

To sequence the TCRbeta CDR3 region, genomic DNA was isolated from the sorted cells. TCRbeta CDR3 regions were sequenced using the immunoSEQ Assay. TCRdb took this table from immuneACCESS and kept in-frame rearrangements with V and J called. Such tables lack part of the clones; where checked against another copy, unresolved V genes explain under half of the gap, and the rest is unexplained. The sample table contains around 80,000 clones; only one count was recorded for around 87% of them. The top ten constitute about 0.32% of the sample. The data belong to a study of OX40 agonist ivuxolimab in advanced cancers. General notes on the study: Ivuxolimab was an agonistic, fully human IgG2 monoclonal antibody directed against OX40 (CD134), a costimulatory receptor. In the dose-escalation cohort, 75% to 85% of patients were male, and the mean age was 60 years with a range of about 20 to 79. Intravenous ivuxolimab was administered to patients every 2 weeks at six dose levels: 0.01, 0.1, 0.3, 1.5, 3 and 10 mg/kg. Of the 52 patients in dose escalation, about 20 had hepatocellular carcinoma, roughly 15 had melanoma, 9 had renal cell carcinoma and 9 had head and neck cancer. Three dose-escalation patients achieved partial responses, one with hepatocellular carcinoma and two with cutaneous melanoma. The point of sequencing TCRbeta in the periphery was to test whether ivuxolimab changed TCR sequence diversity and drove clonal T-cell expansion. Patients were allowed to have had prior anti-PD-1, anti-PD-L1 or anti-CTLA-4 therapy, and around 40% of the dose-escalation patients had previously received checkpoint inhibitors. The paper reports the monotherapy dose-escalation portion (N of about 54 patients) of the phase I ivuxolimab trial.

Study-wide findings and limitations: At doses of 0.1 to 3.0 mg/kg, clonal expansion of both CD4+ and CD8+ T cells in blood was seen between baseline and week 6. Low levels of normalized T-cell clonal expansion were also shown by some nonresponding patients. Which antigens the clonally expanded peripheral T cells were specific for was not determined. After ivuxolimab, more expanded clones were found on average in CD8+ T cells than in CD4+ T cells. Partial responders in the 0.1-3.0 mg/kg groups had among the lowest normalized peripheral clonal expansion, especially among CD8+ T cells.

This clonotype originated in an adult with an advanced solid tumor such as melanoma, head and neck, liver or kidney cancer. The material sequenced was CD4+ or CD8+ T cells sorted from blood, taken in a trial of the OX40 agonist ivuxolimab. The rearrangement combines TRBV5-1 with TRBJ2-2, with the D gene not confidently named. This receptor carries the CDR3 CASSLARVTGELFF. The sequence in DNA is TGCGCCAGCAGCTTGGCCCGGGTGACCGGGGAGCTGTTTTTT.